Sequencing of this TCR beta chain was carried out in a study of spatial heterogeneity in lung cancer. About the study: Across the raw uncorrected reads, a unique TCR and UMI combination was observed, on average, more than ten times.

Time point described: sample taken at primary tumor resection. In each case, whole RNA from tumor, nontumor lung or frozen PBMC was sequenced unsorted. This clonotype appeared many times. TCRdb called the 5' RACE reads again in MiXCR, with one record for every CDR3 protein. The sample lists about 38,000 distinct CDR3 sequences, approximately 7.5% occurring once. V lost 0 bases to trimming and J lost 6 bases, with 14 bases between them. CDR3 size: 15 residues. From germline, CDR1 is SGHRS and CDR2 YFSETQ. This sample comprised PBMCs, obtained at surgery. The TCR sequence derives from a male donor with early-stage non-small cell lung cancer. The chain combines TRBV5-1 with TRBJ2-3, with D perhaps TRBD1 (6 bases). CDR3 amino acids: CASSLEGVASDTQYF. CDR3 DNA: TGCGCCAGCAGCTTGGAGGGGGTAGCCTCGGATACGCAGTATTTT.